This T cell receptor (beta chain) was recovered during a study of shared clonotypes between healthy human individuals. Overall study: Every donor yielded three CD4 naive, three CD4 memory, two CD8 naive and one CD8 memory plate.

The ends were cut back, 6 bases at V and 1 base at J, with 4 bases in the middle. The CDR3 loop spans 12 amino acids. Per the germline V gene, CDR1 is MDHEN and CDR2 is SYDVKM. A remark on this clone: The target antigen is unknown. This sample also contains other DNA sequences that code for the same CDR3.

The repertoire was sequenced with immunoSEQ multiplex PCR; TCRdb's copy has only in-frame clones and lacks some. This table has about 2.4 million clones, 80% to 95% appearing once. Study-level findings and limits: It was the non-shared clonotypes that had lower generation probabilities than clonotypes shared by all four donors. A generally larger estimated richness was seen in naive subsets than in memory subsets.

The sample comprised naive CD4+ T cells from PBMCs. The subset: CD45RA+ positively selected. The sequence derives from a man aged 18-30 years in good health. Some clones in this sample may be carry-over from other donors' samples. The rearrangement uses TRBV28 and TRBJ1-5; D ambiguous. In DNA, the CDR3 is TGTGCCAGCAGATGGAGCAATCAGCCCCAGCATTTT. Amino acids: CASRWSNQPQHF.